This TCR beta chain was identified in a study of control samples from healthy donors and cancer patients. Produced via immunoSEQ multiplex PCR; TCRdb's table is partial and in-frame only. The data hold about 69,000 clones, with over 65% observed a single time. V lost 5 bases to trimming and J lost 5 bases; unmatched junction nucleotides: 10. CDR1 is SGHVS and CDR2 is FQNEAQ in the germline V gene. The CDR3 sequence is 15 residues long. Sequencing used PBMCs. The receptor was isolated from a woman in her 50s with lung cancer. The chain links TRBV7-8 to TRBJ2-7; 9 nucleotides align to TRBD1. The CDR3 DNA reads TGTGCCAGCAGCCCGACAACAGGGGGCTTCAACGAGCAGTACTTC. Its translation is CASSPTTGGFNEQYF.